This entry lists 6 T cell receptor beta chains sequenced from one sample in a study of CD8+CD57+ T cells in acquired aplastic anemia. Patients who underwent sequencing had shown CD8+CD57+ cell expansion by flow cytometry. The template for TCR beta VDJ and CDR3 sequence profiling was genomic DNA. TCRdb reanalysed the reads using MiXCR and keeps one entry per CDR3 protein. The table has roughly 170,000 distinct CDR3 sequences, approximately 48% seen once. The sequencing sample was made of sorted CD4+, CD8+, or CD8+CD57+ T cells (not recorded which) from PBMCs. The receptors originated from a human donor with aplastic anemia.

This sequence joins TRBV5-4 and TRBJ1-2, with D possibly TRBD1 on 6 matching bases. V was cut by 0 bases and J by 4 bases, with 10 bases left in between. The CDR3 extends over 14 amino acids. CDR1 SGHNT and CDR2 YYREEE come from the germline V gene (reference sequence). For the CDR3, the DNA is TGTGCCAGCAGCTTGGACAGGGTCTTCTATGGCTACACCTTC. It codes for CASSLDRVFYGYTF.

This clonotype was observed many times. The chain is built from TRBV5-8 and TRBJ2-7; tentative D call: TRBD1 (5 bases). CDR1 is SGHTS, CDR2 YDEGEE, per germline. V was trimmed by 2 bases and J by 7 bases, leaving 19 bases between them. The CDR3 has 15 amino acids. The CDR3, as DNA: TGTGCCAGCAGCTTCGACCCATGGACAACCGGGGAGCAGTACTTC. This translates into CASSFDPWTTGEQYF.

The chain combines TRBV24-1 with TRBJ2-5, with TRBD1 matching over 7 bases. The length of the CDR3 is 15 residues. The ends lost 4 bases at V and 3 bases at J; junction bases unmatched: 7. The V gene's germline CDR1 is KGHDR and CDR2 SFDVKD. CDR3 amino acids: CATSDQTGNEETQYF. CDR3 bases: TGTGCCACCAGTGACCAGACAGGGAATGAAGAGACCCAGTACTTC.

Note on this clonotype: A much larger clone sits a single nucleotide away, making a read error possible. The genes are TRBV19 and TRBJ1-4; 8 bases agree with TRBD1. This CDR3 is 18 amino acids long. In germline, CDR1 is LNHDA, CDR2 SQIVND (reference sequence). CDR3 protein: CASSIEVPGQATSEKLFF. The CDR3, as DNA: TGTGCCAGTAGTATAGAAGTACCGGGACAGGCAACTAGTGAAAAACTGTTTTTT.

This chain joins TRBV5-6 and TRBJ2-1; 11 bases align to TRBD1. Germline V gives CDR1 SGHDT, CDR2 YYEEEE. The V segment lost 6 bases and the J segment 7 bases; nucleotides outside the gene matches: 12. The CDR3 has 16 residues. The CDR3: CASTPTPGQGDNEQFF. CDR3 DNA: TGTGCCAGCACCCCTACACCGGGACAGGGGGATAATGAGCAGTTCTTC.

The chain recombines TRBV7-6 with TRBJ1-6; 10 nucleotides agree with TRBD1. This CDR3 has 16 amino acids. Germline V gives CDR1 SGHVS, CDR2 FNYEAQ. V lost 5 bases to trimming and J lost 5 bases; unmatched junction nucleotides: 6. DNA for the CDR3: TGTGCCAGCAGCCCGATGACAGGGGGCAATAATTCACCCCTCCACTTT. Protein: CASSPMTGGNNSPLHF.